Below, 20 T cell receptor beta chains from the same sample are listed, as sequenced in a study of Ad26.COV2.S vaccination and SARS-CoV-2 variants. Stated treatment: roughly 19 received Ad26.COV2.S at low or high dose, single or two shots; a few received placebo; per-sample allocation not given. Sampling happened 63 days after the first vaccine or placebo injection. Sequenced by immunoSEQ multiplex PCR; TCRdb stores in-frame clones only, minus some. This table has about 400,000 clones, approximately 89% appearing once. The material was peripheral blood, obtained in a trial of Ad26.COV2.S vaccine versus placebo. These receptors all come from a person between 18 and 60 years old who received the Ad26.COV2.S COVID-19 vaccine or a placebo.

J is TRBJ1-1 and V is TRBV7-3; no firm D call. This CDR3 contains 13 residues. Trimming removed 5 bases from V and 3 bases from J, with 10 bases in between. CDR1 and CDR2 (germline): SGHTA, FQGTGA. This chain's CDR3 is CASSPAAYTEAFF. The CDR3 coding sequence is TGTGCCAGCAGCCCCGCGGCATACACTGAAGCTTTCTTT.

Only one count was recorded for this clone. The chain carries TRBV11-2 and TRBJ2-5, with D hard to call. V shed 1 base and J shed 4 bases, with 13 bases lying between them. Per the germline V gene, CDR1 is SGHAT and CDR2 is FQNNGV. This CDR3 is 15 amino acids long. The chain's CDR3 is CASSLGPDRTETQYF. CDR3 DNA: TGTGCCAGCAGCTTAGGGCCCGATCGCACAGAGACCCAGTACTTC.

The rearrangement uses TRBV12-3 or TRBV12-4 and TRBJ2-7, with D unresolved. Trimming shortened V by 1 base and J by 6 bases, and 4 bases separated the two germline ends. The CDR3 loop spans 11 amino acids. CDR3 coding DNA: TGTGCCAGCAGTTTAGTGAGCGAGCAGTACTTC. It specifies CASSLVSEQYF.

This clone was recorded once. The V call is TRBV5-1, the J call TRBJ2-7, with TRBD2 matching 7 bases. Losses at the gene ends were 4 bases for V and 0 bases for J; bases not matched to a gene: 7. The CDR3 covers 15 residues. The V gene's germline CDR1 is SGHRS and CDR2 YFSETQ. The CDR3 DNA is TGCGCCAGCAGCCCTCTAGCGGAGGCCTCCTACGAGCAGTACTTC. Protein: CASSPLAEASYEQYF.

The chain links TRBV3-1 (or the pseudogene TRBV3-2) to TRBJ1-1; a possible D gene is TRBD1 (6 bases). Trimming left V 4 bases short and J 5 bases short, with 11 bases between. This CDR3 has 13 residues. Germline V gene data show CDR1 as LGHDT and CDR2 as YNNKEL (reference sequence). CDR3 in DNA: TGTGCCAGCAGCCTGTACAGGGATACTGAAGCTTTCTTT. Its protein is CASSLYRDTEAFF.

The rearrangement uses TRBV5-4 and TRBJ1-3; D unclear. The germline V gene has CDR1 SGHNT and CDR2 YYREEE (reference sequence). Trimming removed 2 bases from V and 0 bases from J, with 9 bases in between. The CDR3 is made up of 15 amino acids. CDR3 residues: CASSFRGSSGNTIYF. The CDR3 region has the DNA TGTGCCAGCAGCTTCCGGGGAAGCTCTGGAAACACCATATATTTT.

As concerns this clone: The same CDR3 is also encoded by other DNA sequences in this sample. This rearrangement joins TRBV7-9 to TRBJ2-5; D call uncertain. The germline gives CDR1 SEHNR, CDR2 FQNEAQ (reference sequence). V lost 1 base and J 2 bases, leaving 8 bases between the germline ends. The CDR3 is 14 amino acids. CDR3 sequence reads: CASSLGTVQETQYF. The CDR3, as DNA: TGTGCCAGCAGCTTAGGCACAGTGCAAGAGACCCAGTACTTC.

This chain links TRBV7-3 with TRBJ1-1, with no clear D. The CDR3 runs 13 residues. Trimming pared 5 bases from V and 3 bases from J, leaving 10 bases between. Germline lookup yields CDR1 SGHTA and CDR2 FQGTGA. CDR3 DNA sequence: TGTGCCAGCAGCCCAAGCCGGGACACTGAAGCTTTCTTT. Its translation is CASSPSRDTEAFF.

The chain recombines TRBV4-1 with TRBJ2-1; 12 nucleotides match TRBD2. CDR1 is MGHRA and CDR2 is YSYEKL in the germline V gene. The J segment lost 4 bases and the V segment lost 2 bases, leaving 3 bases of the junction unmatched. This CDR3 has 16 amino acids. The chain's CDR3 is CASSQRLAGEYNEQFF. The CDR3 coding sequence is TGCGCCAGCAGCCAACGACTAGCGGGAGAGTACAATGAGCAGTTCTTC.

This chain links TRBV28 with TRBJ1-3; no clear D gene. With 6 bases removed from V and 0 bases from J, the gap between germline ends came to 9 bases. The CDR3 totals 14 residues. Germline CDR1 reads MDHEN; CDR2 reads SYDVKM. CDR3 amino acids: CASSSLSSGNTIYF. CDR3 DNA: TGTGCCAGCAGCTCCCTTAGCTCTGGAAACACCATATATTTT. The complete variable domain, with remaining parts taken from reference TRBV28 and TRBJ1-3, reads DVKVTQSSRYLVKRTGEKVFLECVQDMDHENMFWYRQDPGLGLRLIYFSYDVKMKEKGDIPEGYSVSREKKERFSLILESASTNQTSMYLCASSSLSSGNTIYFGEGSWLTVV.

V is TRBV4-2 and J is TRBJ2-1, with unresolved D. The CDR3 is 15 residues long. Germline V gene lookup returns CDR1 LGHNA and CDR2 YNFKEQ. V dropped 4 bases and J dropped 5 bases, with 15 bases sitting between them. In DNA, the CDR3 is TGTGCCAGCAGCCTTTCAGCCTCTAGTAACAATGAGCAGTTCTTC. The encoded protein is CASSLSASSNNEQFF.

There are a few counts of this clone. J is TRBJ2-7 and V is TRBV18; tentatively, D is TRBD1 or TRBD2 (5 bases each). Trimming removed 3 bases at V and 5 bases at J, with 14 bases between. CDR3 length equals 14 residues. Germline lookup yields CDR1 KGHSH and CDR2 LQKENI. The CDR3 spells CASSPAPGTHEQYF. CDR3 sequence (DNA): TGTGCCAGCTCACCGGCCCCAGGGACGCACGAGCAGTACTTC.

The chain uses TRBV10-1 and TRBJ2-7, with D perhaps given as TRBD1 or TRBD2 (5 bases each). Germline V gene lookup returns CDR1 WNHNN and CDR2 SYGVQD (reference sequence). Trimming took 4 bases from V and 2 from J, leaving 18 bases between them. The CDR3 has 16 amino acids. This CDR3 reads CASSAFRDRPTYEQYF. CDR3 nucleotide sequence: TGCGCCAGCAGTGCCTTCAGGGACCGCCCTACCTACGAGCAGTACTTC.

This chain connects TRBV5-1 to TRBJ1-2; D is undetermined. Per germline, CDR1 SGHRS and CDR2 YFSETQ. V was cut by 4 bases and J by 8 bases, with 21 bases left in between. The CDR3 runs to 15 residues. The CDR3 nucleotides are TGCGCCAGCAGCCCATATGGACCGGCGCCCGAGGGCTACACCTTC. It encodes CASSPYGPAPEGYTF.

The chain employs TRBV5-6 and TRBJ1-5, with D hard to call. CDR1 is SGHDT, CDR2 YYEEEE, per germline. Trimming removed 1 base from V and 2 bases from J, with 10 bases in between. This CDR3 is built from 15 residues. CDR3 residues: CASSLMLSGNQPQHF. CDR3 sequence (DNA): TGTGCCAGCAGCTTGATGCTAAGTGGCAATCAGCCCCAGCATTTT.

The chain uses TRBV7-9 and TRBJ2-5, with D perhaps assigned TRBD1 or TRBD2 (5 bases each). The CDR3 has 15 residues. Germline CDR1 SEHNR, CDR2 FQNEAQ (reference sequence). Trimming removed 5 bases from V and 2 bases from J, with 15 bases in between. Here the CDR3 DNA reads TGTGCCAGCAGCCTTAGAGGGGTGAGGCAAGAGACCCAGTACTTC. It codes for CASSLRGVRQETQYF.

The chain has TRBV29-1 and TRBJ2-3; D is possibly TRBD1 (5 bases). The CDR3 sequence is 15 residues long. CDR1 is SQVTM, CDR2 ANQGSEA, per germline. V lost 2 bases and J lost 3, with 15 bases in between. CDR3 region: CSVEIPSGRTDTQYF. The CDR3 coding sequence is TGCAGCGTTGAAATCCCATCAGGGCGGACAGATACGCAGTATTTT.

The rearrangement joins TRBV18 to TRBJ2-2, with 8 bases aligning to TRBD2. After removal of 4 bases from V and 2 bases from J, the junction contained 3 bases not matched to a gene. Germline CDR1 is KGHSH and CDR2 is LQKENI. The length of the CDR3 is 15 residues. CDR3 nucleotide sequence: TGTGCCAGCTCACTAACTAGCGGAAACACCGGGGAGCTGTTTTTT. Amino acids: CASSLTSGNTGELFF.

This clone has a single count. The V call is TRBV6-2 or TRBV6-3, the J call TRBJ1-5, with a tentative D call TRBD1 (6 bases). CDR1 is MNHEY and CDR2 is SVGEGT in the germline V gene. The length of the CDR3 is 15 residues. Trimming cost V 2 bases and J 5 bases, with 13 bases left between them. The CDR3 sequence: CASSYGEGVYQPQHF. The CDR3, as DNA: TGTGCCAGCAGTTACGGTGAGGGGGTATATCAGCCCCAGCATTTT.

V gene TRBV29-1 combines with J gene TRBJ2-7; 7 positions agree with TRBD1. Germline V gives CDR1 SQVTM, CDR2 ANQGSEA. The CDR3 runs to 12 residues. V shed 2 bases and J 8 bases; nucleotides not matched to a gene: 6. The CDR3 DNA is TGCAGCGTTGAAAAGGTGGGACAGCAGCAGTACTTC. It translates to CSVEKVGQQQYF.